Below, one T cell receptor beta chain is given with its context. This entry comes from a study of control samples from healthy donors and cancer patients. The CDR3 loop spans 14 amino acids. Germline V gene lookup returns CDR1 MDHEN and CDR2 SYDVKM. Trimming removed 4 bases from V and 6 bases from J; junction bases left unmatched: 3. Generated by immunoSEQ multiplex PCR, the TCRdb table keeps only in-frame clones and is missing some. Among 120,000 or so clones listed, 75% to 95% were seen once. V is TRBV28 and J is TRBJ1-2; 12 nucleotides match TRBD1. The TCR sequence derives from a man aged 18 to 29 in good health. Source material: blood. DNA for the CDR3: TGTGCCAGCAGTTCGGGACAGGGGGCAGATGGCTACACCTTC. Protein: CASSSGQGADGYTF.